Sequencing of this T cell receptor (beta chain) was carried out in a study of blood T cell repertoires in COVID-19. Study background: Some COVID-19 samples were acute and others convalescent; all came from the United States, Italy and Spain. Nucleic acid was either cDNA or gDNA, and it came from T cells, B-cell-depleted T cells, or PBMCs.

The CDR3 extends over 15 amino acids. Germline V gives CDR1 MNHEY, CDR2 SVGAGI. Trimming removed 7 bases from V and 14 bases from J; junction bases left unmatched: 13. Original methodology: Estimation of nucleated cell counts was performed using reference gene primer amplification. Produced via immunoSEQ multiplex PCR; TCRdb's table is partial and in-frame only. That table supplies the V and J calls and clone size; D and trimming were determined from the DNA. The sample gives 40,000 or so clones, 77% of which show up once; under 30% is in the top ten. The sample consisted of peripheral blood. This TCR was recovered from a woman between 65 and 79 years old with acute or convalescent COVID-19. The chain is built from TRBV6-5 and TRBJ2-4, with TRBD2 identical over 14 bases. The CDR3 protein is CASNEPGLAGVFEYF. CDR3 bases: TGTGCCAGCAACGAACCGGGACTAGCGGGAGTGTTCGAGTACTTC.